These T cell receptor beta chains were read from a single sample in a study of type 1 regulatory T cells. These receptors' antigens are unknown. TCRdb re-analysed the reads in MiXCR, keeping a single row per CDR3 protein. The table has 55,000 to 65,000 distinct CDR3 sequences, less than 70% seen once. Sequenced material: cultured non-Tr1 T cells, either the whole culture or a sorted T cell fraction (not recorded which). The source is a human donor in good health. CDR3s include the opening cysteine and the closing phenylalanine or tryptophan.

j_gene	v_gene	CDR3aa
TRBJ2-1	TRBV24-1	CATRGLGNEQFF
TRBJ2-5	TRBV7-9	CASTNGYRQETQYF
TRBJ2-1	TRBV12-3/TRBV12-4	CASTRTGGRLGNEQFF
TRBJ1-1	TRBV7-8	CASSASPQLLGTAFF
TRBJ2-1	TRBV6-2/TRBV6-3	CASSSPFRVGYNEQFF
TRBJ2-2	TRBV5-1	CASSQGHNSGGGELFF
TRBJ2-7	TRBV20-1	CSARDRVTSSDEQYF
TRBJ2-3	TRBV7-9	CASSFNWERNTQYF
TRBJ1-2	TRBV6-1	CAIQQRGYTF
TRBJ2-7	TRBV20-1	CSATGTGPYEQYF
TRBJ2-7	TRBV7-8	CASSPDPQLKQYF
TRBJ2-6	TRBV10-1	CASSGPTDTGANVLTF
TRBJ2-1	TRBV10-3	CAISGDRAPEFF
TRBJ1-2	TRBV19	CARHSAGQKFYGYTF